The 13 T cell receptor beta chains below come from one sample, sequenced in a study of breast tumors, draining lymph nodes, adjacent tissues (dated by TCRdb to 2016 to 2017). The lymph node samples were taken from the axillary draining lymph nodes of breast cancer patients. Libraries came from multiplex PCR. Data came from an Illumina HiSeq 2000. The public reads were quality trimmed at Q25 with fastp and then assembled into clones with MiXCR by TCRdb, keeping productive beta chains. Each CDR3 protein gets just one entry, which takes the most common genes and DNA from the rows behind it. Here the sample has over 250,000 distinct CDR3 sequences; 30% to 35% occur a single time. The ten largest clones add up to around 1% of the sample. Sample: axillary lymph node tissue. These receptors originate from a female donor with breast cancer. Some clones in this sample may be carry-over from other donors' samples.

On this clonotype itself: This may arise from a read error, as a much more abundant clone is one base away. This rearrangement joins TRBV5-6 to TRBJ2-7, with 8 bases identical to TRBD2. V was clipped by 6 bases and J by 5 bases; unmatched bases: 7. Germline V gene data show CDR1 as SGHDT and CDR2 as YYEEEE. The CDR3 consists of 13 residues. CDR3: CASKGTSSDEQYF. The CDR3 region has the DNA TGTGCCAGCAAGGGGACTAGTTCCGACGAGCAGTACTTC.

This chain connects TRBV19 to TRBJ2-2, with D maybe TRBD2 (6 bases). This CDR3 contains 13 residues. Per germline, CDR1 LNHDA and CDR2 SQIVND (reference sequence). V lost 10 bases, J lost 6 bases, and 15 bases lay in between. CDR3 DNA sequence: TGTGCCAACTCGCGGAGGGAGGCCGGGGAGCTGTTTTTT. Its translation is CANSRREAGELFF.

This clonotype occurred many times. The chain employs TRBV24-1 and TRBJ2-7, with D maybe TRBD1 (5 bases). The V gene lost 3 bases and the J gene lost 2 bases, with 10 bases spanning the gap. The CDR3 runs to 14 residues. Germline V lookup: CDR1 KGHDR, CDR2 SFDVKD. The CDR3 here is CATSDKGPPYEQYF. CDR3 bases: TGTGCCACCAGTGATAAGGGGCCCCCCTACGAGCAGTACTTC.

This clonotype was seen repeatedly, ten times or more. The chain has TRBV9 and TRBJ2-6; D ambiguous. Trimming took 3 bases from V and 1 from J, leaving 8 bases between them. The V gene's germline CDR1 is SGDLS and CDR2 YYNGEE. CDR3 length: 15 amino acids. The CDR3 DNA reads TGTGCCAGCAGCGACCTCAGGTCTGGGGCCAACGTCCTGACTTTC. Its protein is CASSDLRSGANVLTF.

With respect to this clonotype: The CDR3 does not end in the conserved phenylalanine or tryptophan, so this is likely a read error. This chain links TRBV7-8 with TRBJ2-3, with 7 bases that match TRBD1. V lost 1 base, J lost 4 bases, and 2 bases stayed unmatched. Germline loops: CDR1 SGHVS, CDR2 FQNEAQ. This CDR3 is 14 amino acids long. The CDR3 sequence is CASSLEDRSDTQYV. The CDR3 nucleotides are TGTGCCAGCAGCTTAGAGGACAGGTCAGATACGCAGTATGTT.

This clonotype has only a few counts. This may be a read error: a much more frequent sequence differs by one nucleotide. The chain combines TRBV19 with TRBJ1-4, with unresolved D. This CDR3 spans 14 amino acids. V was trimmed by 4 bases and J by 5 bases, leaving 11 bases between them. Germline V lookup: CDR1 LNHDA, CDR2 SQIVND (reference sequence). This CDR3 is CASSTRRLNEKLFF. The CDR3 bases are TGTGCCAGTAGTACGAGGCGCCTAAATGAAAAACTGTTTTTT. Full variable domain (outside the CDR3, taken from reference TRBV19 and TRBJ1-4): DGGITQSPKYLFRKEGQNVTLSCEQNLNHDAMYWYRQDPGQGLRLIYYSQIVNDFQKGDIAEGYSVSREKKESFPLTVTSAQKNPTAFYLCASSTRRLNEKLFFGSGTQLSVL.

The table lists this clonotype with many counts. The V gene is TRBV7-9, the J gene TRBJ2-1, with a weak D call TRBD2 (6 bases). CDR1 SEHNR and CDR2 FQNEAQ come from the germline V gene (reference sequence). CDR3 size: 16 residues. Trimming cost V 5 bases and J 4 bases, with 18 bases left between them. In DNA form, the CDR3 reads TGTGCCAGCAGCCAACACCGGGACTCCCTATACAATGAGCAGTTCTTC. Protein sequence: CASSQHRDSLYNEQFF.

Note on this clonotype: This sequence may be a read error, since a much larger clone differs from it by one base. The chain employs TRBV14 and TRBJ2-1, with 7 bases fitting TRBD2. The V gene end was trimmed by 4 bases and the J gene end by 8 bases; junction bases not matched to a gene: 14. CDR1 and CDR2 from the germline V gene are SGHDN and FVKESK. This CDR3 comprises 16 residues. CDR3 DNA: TGTGCCAGCAGCCCCTCGGGCCTAGCGGTCAACGATGAGCAGTTCTTC. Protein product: CASSPSGLAVNDEQFF.

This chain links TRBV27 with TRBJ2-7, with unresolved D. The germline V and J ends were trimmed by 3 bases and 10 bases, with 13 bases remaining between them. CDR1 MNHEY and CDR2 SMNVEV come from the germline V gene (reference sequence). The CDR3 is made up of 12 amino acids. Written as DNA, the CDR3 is TGTGCCAGCAGTTTGATCGGTGCCGATCAGTACTTC. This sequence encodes CASSLIGADQYF.

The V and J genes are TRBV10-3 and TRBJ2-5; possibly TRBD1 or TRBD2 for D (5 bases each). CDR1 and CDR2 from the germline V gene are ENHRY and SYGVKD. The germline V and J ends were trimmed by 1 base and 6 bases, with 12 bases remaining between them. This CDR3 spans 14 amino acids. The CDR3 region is CAISEFKGRKTQYF. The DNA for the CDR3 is TGTGCCATCAGTGAGTTTAAGGGACGGAAGACCCAGTACTTC.

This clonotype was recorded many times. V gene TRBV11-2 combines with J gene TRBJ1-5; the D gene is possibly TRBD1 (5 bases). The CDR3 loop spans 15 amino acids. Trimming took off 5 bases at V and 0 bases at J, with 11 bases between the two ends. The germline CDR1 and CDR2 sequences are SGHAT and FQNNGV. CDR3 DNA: TGTGCCAGCAGCAGGGACGGAAATAGCAATCAGCCCCAGCATTTT. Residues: CASSRDGNSNQPQHF.

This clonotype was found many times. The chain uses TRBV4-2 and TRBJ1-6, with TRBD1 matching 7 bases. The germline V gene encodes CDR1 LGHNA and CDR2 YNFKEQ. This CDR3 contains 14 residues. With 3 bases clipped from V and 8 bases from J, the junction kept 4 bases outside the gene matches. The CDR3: CASSQTGRDSPLHF. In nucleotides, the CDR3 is TGTGCCAGCAGCCAGACAGGGAGGGATTCACCCCTCCACTTT.

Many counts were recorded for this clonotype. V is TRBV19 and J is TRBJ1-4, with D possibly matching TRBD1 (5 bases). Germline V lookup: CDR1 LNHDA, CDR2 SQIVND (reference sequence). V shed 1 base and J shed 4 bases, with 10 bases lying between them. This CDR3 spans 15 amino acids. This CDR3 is CASSIGGAGNEKLFF. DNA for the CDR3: TGTGCCAGTAGTATAGGGGGCGCGGGTAATGAAAAACTGTTTTTT. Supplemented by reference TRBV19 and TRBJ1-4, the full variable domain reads DGGITQSPKYLFRKEGQNVTLSCEQNLNHDAMYWYRQDPGQGLRLIYYSQIVNDFQKGDIAEGYSVSREKKESFPLTVTSAQKNPTAFYLCASSIGGAGNEKLFFGSGTQLSVL.